This TCR beta chain is from a study of blood T cell repertoires in COVID-19. Overall study: From the United States, Italy and Spain came samples of acute and convalescent COVID-19. In each case, the material was cDNA or gDNA derived from T cells, B-cell-depleted T cells, or PBMCs.

Using immunoSEQ multiplex PCR, the repertoire was profiled, and TCRdb retains in-frame clones only, with some absent. The table includes nearly 250,000 clones, approximately 85% detected once. The germline gives CDR1 SGHTA, CDR2 FQGTGA. CDR3 length: 14 residues. Trimming cost V 4 bases and J 1 base, with 10 bases left between them. The participants were between 18 and 89 years old and came from some 25 US areas. Membership in each cohort depended on participant-reported clinical history. This clone was seen a single time. Sequenced material: PBMCs or T cells enriched from blood (not recorded which). J is TRBJ1-1 and V is TRBV7-3; tentative D call: TRBD1 (5 bases). This TCR derives from a woman aged 50 to 60 who had recovered from COVID-19. The CDR3 loop is CASSSGRANTEAFF. The CDR3 DNA sequence: TGTGCCAGCAGCTCGGGCAGGGCGAACACTGAAGCTTTCTTT.